This entry is about one TCR beta chain. What it binds is not known. The sample holds other DNA sequences that translate to the same CDR3. This record comes from a study of shared clonotypes between healthy human individuals. Healthy adults negative for HIV, lacking recent acute infections or vaccinations, served as donors. Some clones are missing from TCRdb's copy, which holds only in-frame ones; the method was immunoSEQ multiplex PCR. Of approximately 2.1 million clones listed, just over 90% are singletons. Between the trimmed V and J ends, which lost 2 bases and 4 bases, there was a span of 8 bases. The CDR3 is made up of 13 amino acids. CDR1 SGHRS and CDR2 YFSETQ come from the germline V gene. Whole-study findings and limits: Depth of sequencing was expected to influence donor clonotype sharing.

The chain couples TRBV5-1 to TRBJ2-3; D is possibly TRBD2 (5 bases). The specimen sequenced was naive CD4+ T cells from PBMCs. Noted subset: CD45RA+ positively selected. The TCR sequence derives from a young man in good health. Some clones in this sample may be carry-over from other donors' samples. Here the CDR3 DNA reads TGCGCCAGCAGCTTAGTCGGGGCAGATACGCAGTATTTT. This sequence encodes CASSLVGADTQYF.